This TCR beta chain was observed in a study of cytomegalovirus exposure and HLA in healthy donors. Study in general: From HLA-typed donors, an early data release held roughly 89 million unique TCRs. Findings of the study overall: While the bulk of TCR sequences proved rare, some public TCRs turned up in many donors. Later analysis associated a missense DCLRE1C variant with TCR beta V- and J-gene trimming.

Germline assignment: CDR1 LGHNA and CDR2 YSLEER. The CDR3 totals 15 residues. V trimming: 0 bases; J trimming: 7 bases; junction bases outside the gene matches: 4. The PCR ran on 60 Vbeta and 13 Jbeta primers. The data were produced by immunoSEQ multiplex PCR, yet TCRdb's version contains in-frame clones alone and is incomplete. The sample contains around 100,000 clones, around 74% of which appear only once. Comment on this clone: Its antigen is currently unknown.

The sequenced sample was PBMCs. The TCR originated in a man in his thirties or forties in good health and CMV-seropositive. The genes are TRBV4-3 and TRBJ2-3, with TRBD1 matching over 10 bases. CDR3 coding DNA: TGCGCCAGCAGCCAAGAGCCGACAGGGGGCAATACGCAGTATTTT. As protein: CASSQEPTGGNTQYF.